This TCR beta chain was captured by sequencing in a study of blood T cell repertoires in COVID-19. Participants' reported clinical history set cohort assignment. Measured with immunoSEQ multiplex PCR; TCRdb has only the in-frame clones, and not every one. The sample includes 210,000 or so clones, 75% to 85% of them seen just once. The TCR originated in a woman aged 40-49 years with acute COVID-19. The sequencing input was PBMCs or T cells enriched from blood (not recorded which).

CDR3 coding DNA: TGTGCCAGCTCACCCGTGCGGGGGCTTTCCTCCTACAATGAGCAGTTCTTC. Translated, it gives CASSPVRGLSSYNEQFF. This sequence joins TRBV18 and TRBJ2-1; possible D gene TRBD2, 7 bases. The CDR3 loop spans 17 amino acids. V was clipped by 3 bases and J by 0 bases, with 15 bases between them. The germline gives CDR1 KGHSH, CDR2 LQKENI. The whole variable domain, remainder taken from reference TRBV18 and TRBJ2-1, is NAGVMQNPRHLVRRRGQEARLRCSPMKGHSHVYWYRQLPEEGLKFMVYLQKENIIDESGMPKERFSAEFPKEGPSILRIQQVVRGDSAAYFCASSPVRGLSSYNEQFFGPGTRLTVL.